This T cell receptor beta chain was recovered during a study of blood T cell repertoires in COVID-19. Study overall: The analysed material was cDNA or gDNA that came from T cells, B-cell-depleted T cells, or PBMCs.

The authors' processing: It was from reference gene primer amplification that nucleated cell counts were estimated. Profiling relied on immunoSEQ multiplex PCR, and the TCRdb table lists in-frame clones only, not all of them. V and J calls and clone size follow that table, whereas D and trimming were derived from the DNA. This table has a few hundred thousand clones, around four fifths appearing once. V shed 0 bases, J shed 0 bases, and the junction held 2 bases outside the gene matches. Germline V lookup: CDR1 KGHSH, CDR2 LQKENI. The length of the CDR3 is 17 residues. Sequences were obtained from peripheral blood. The clonotype comes from a man aged 55-75 years who had recovered from COVID-19. The J gene is TRBJ2-6, the V gene TRBV18; the match to TRBD1 covers 7 bases. The CDR3 spells CASSPPTGSSGANVLTF. As DNA, the CDR3 is TGTGCCAGCTCACCACCGACAGGGAGCTCTGGGGCCAACGTCCTGACTTTC.